The rows below give T cell receptor beta chains drawn from one sample of a study of tumor-infiltrating lymphocytes in primary liver carcinoma. Using its own MiXCR run on the multiplex PCR reads, TCRdb lists one record per CDR3 protein. The sample lists a few hundred thousand distinct CDR3 sequences, roughly 60% occurring once. The sample consisted of peripheral blood. Receptor source: a woman under 40 with primary liver carcinoma and hepatitis B virus infection. Both conserved end residues are part of each CDR3. D genes are given only for firm matches. A clone size is listed for some rows: how often the clone was seen (once, few, many), or a class if it is expanded.

>TRBJ2-7|TRBV29-1|NA|NA
CSVYCYGEERQYF
TGCAGCGTTTATTGTTACGGGGAGGAAAGGCAGTACTTC
>TRBJ2-7|TRBV6-1|NA|TRBD2
CASSDGTSRGYEQYF
TGTGCCAGCAGTGATGGGACTAGCAGGGGTTACGAGCAGTACTTC
>TRBJ2-4|TRBV24-1|NA|NA
CATSDVGSDKNIQYF
TGTGCCACCAGTGATGTGGGGAGTGACAAAAACATTCAGTACTTC
>TRBJ2-3|TRBV5-4|NA|TRBD2
CARSFPSGVTDTQYF
TGTGCCAGGAGCTTCCCTAGCGGGGTGACAGATACGCAGTATTTT
>TRBJ1-6|TRBV12-3/TRBV12-4|NA|NA
CASSRYRVVNSPLHF
TGTGCCAGCAGCCGGTACAGGGTGGTTAATTCACCCCTCCACTTT
>TRBJ1-2|TRBV12-3/TRBV12-4|few|NA
CASSLSPVYGYTF
TGTGCCAGCAGTTTAAGCCCAGTGTATGGCTACACCTTC
>TRBJ1-1|TRBV5-5|NA|NA
CASSLGGIPEAFF
TGTGCCAGCAGCTTGGGAGGGATCCCTGAAGCTTTCTTT
>TRBJ1-5|TRBV6-2/TRBV6-3|NA|NA
CAIRHRGRNQPQHF
TGTGCCATCAGACACCGGGGCCGCAATCAGCCCCAGCATTTT
>TRBJ2-7|TRBV12-3/TRBV12-4|NA|TRBD2
CASSPLAGAYNEQYF
TGTGCCAGCAGTCCTCTAGCGGGAGCCTACAATGAGCAGTACTTC
>TRBJ2-3|TRBV11-2|NA|TRBD2
CASSPSGLAGGIDTQYF
TGTGCCAGCAGCCCCTCGGGACTAGCGGGCGGCATAGATACGCAGTATTTT
>TRBJ2-1|TRBV11-1|NA|NA
CASSQVWGGYYEQFF
TGTGCCAGCAGCCAGGTGTGGGGGGGCTACTATGAGCAGTTCTTC
>TRBJ2-7|TRBV6-5|NA|NA
CTSRPFEGAPLSYEQYF
TGTACCAGCAGACCCTTCGAGGGAGCCCCCCTCTCCTACGAGCAGTACTTC
>TRBJ1-1|TRBV29-1|NA|NA
CSVPPDGLSGAFF
TGCAGCGTTCCTCCGGACGGATTATCGGGAGCTTTCTTT
>TRBJ2-3|TRBV7-8|NA|TRBD1
CASSRRDRPSTDTQYF
TGTGCCAGCAGCCGCAGGGACAGGCCTAGCACAGATACGCAGTATTTT
>TRBJ2-7|TRBV6-1|NA|TRBD1
CASTTGQGASISYEQYF
TGTGCCAGCACAACGGGGCAGGGGGCATCCATCTCCTACGAGCAGTACTTC
>TRBJ2-7|TRBV6-2/TRBV6-3|NA|NA
CASSSRQRKLNEQYF
TGTGCCAGCAGTTCCCGACAGAGGAAATTGAACGAGCAGTACTTC
>TRBJ2-7|TRBV11-1|many|NA
CASSIDAYSYEQYF
TGTGCCAGCAGCATCGACGCGTACTCCTACGAGCAGTACTTC
>TRBJ1-1|TRBV7-8|few|NA
CASSSPGAGTTEAFF
TGTGCCAGCAGCTCGCCTGGAGCCGGGACCACTGAAGCTTTCTTT
>TRBJ2-1|TRBV11-2|NA|NA
CASSSQEGAYNEQFF
TGTGCCAGCAGCTCCCAGGAGGGTGCTTACAATGAGCAGTTCTTC
>TRBJ1-2|TRBV29-1|many|TRBD1
CSVPLGTGGHGYTF
TGCAGCGTGCCCCTGGGGACAGGGGGCCATGGCTACACCTTC
>TRBJ2-5|TRBV7-9|few|NA
CASSWGGGLRETQYF
TGTGCCAGCAGTTGGGGAGGGGGCCTGAGAGAGACCCAGTACTTC
>TRBJ2-7|TRBV28|NA|TRBD2
CATARAELAGAYEQYF
TGTGCCACCGCCCGTGCCGAACTAGCGGGAGCCTACGAGCAGTACTTC
>TRBJ2-5|TRBV6-1|NA|NA
CASSEGRIGRSWETQYF
TGTGCCAGCAGTGAAGGGCGGATAGGGCGGAGCTGGGAGACCCAGTACTTC
>TRBJ2-2|TRBV6-2/TRBV6-3|NA|NA
CASSRPTNTGELFF
TGTGCCAGCAGTCGACCCACGAACACCGGGGAGCTGTTTTTT
>TRBJ2-1|TRBV11-1|once|NA
CASSSSGGHQEAQFF
TGTGCCAGCAGTTCTTCAGGAGGCCACCAAGAGGCCCAGTTCTTC
>TRBJ1-1|TRBV19|NA|NA
CASSITMNTEAFF
TGTGCCAGTAGTATTACCATGAACACTGAAGCTTTCTTT
>TRBJ2-7|TRBV6-2/TRBV6-3|many|NA
CASSYRYYEQYF
TGTGCCAGCAGTTACCGCTATTACGAGCAGTACTTC
>TRBJ1-3|TRBV5-4|NA|TRBD1
CASSSFSGQGATGNTIYF
TGTGCCAGCAGCTCGTTCTCCGGACAGGGGGCAACTGGAAACACCATATATTTT
>TRBJ2-3|TRBV2|few|NA
CASTMTAGTDTQYF
TGTGCCAGCACGATGACGGCCGGCACAGATACGCAGTATTTT
>TRBJ1-1|TRBV29-1|many|NA
CSVRDAEAFF
TGCAGCGTTAGAGACGCTGAAGCTTTCTTT
>TRBJ2-7|TRBV28|NA|NA
CASSSAAYEQHF
TGTGCCAGCAGTTCAGCGGCCTACGAGCAGCACTTC
>TRBJ1-1|TRBV6-5|many|NA
CASSYSKGRTTEAFF
TGTGCCAGCAGTTACTCTAAGGGTAGGACCACTGAAGCTTTCTTT
>TRBJ2-7|TRBV28|few|TRBD1
CASNRQGNYEQYF
TGTGCCAGCAACCGACAGGGGAACTACGAGCAGTACTTC
>TRBJ1-1|TRBV29-1|many|NA
CSVAAYGGTEAFF
TGCAGCGTTGCCGCTTATGGGGGCACTGAAGCTTTCTTT
>TRBJ2-3|TRBV5-6|NA|TRBD2
CASSLFAGTGGDTQYF
TGTGCCAGCAGCCTATTTGCCGGGACGGGGGGAGATACGCAGTATTTT
>TRBJ2-1|TRBV7-9|NA|TRBD2
CASNQELGGLAGGTSDQFF
TGTGCCAGCAACCAAGAACTAGGGGGACTAGCGGGAGGAACAAGTGATCAGTTCTTC
>TRBJ2-7|TRBV11-2|NA|NA
CASSLGFKGSEYF
TGTGCCAGCAGCTTAGGATTCAAGGGGAGCGAGTACTTC
>TRBJ2-3|TRBV7-9|few|TRBD2
CASTPPGTSDSPQYF
TGTGCCAGCACCCCTCCAGGGACTAGCGACTCACCGCAGTATTTT
>TRBJ2-1|TRBV4-3|many|TRBD2
CASSSAGTWGYEQFF
TGCGCCAGCAGCTCAGCGGGAACCTGGGGGTATGAGCAGTTCTTC
>TRBJ2-5|TRBV11-2|NA|TRBD2
CASSLTLQGGSEETQYF
TGTGCCAGCAGCTTAACCCTTCAGGGCGGGAGCGAAGAGACCCAGTACTTC
>TRBJ2-7|TRBV4-1|NA|NA
CASSQGGRFGYEQYF
TGCGCCAGCAGCCAAGGAGGCAGGTTCGGCTACGAGCAGTACTTC
>TRBJ2-3|TRBV5-5|NA|NA
CASSTQRNIDTQYF
TGTGCCAGCAGCACACAGAGAAACATAGATACGCAGTATTTT
>TRBJ2-7|TRBV4-2|NA|NA
CASSQATLDPREKYF
TGTGCCAGCAGCCAAGCCACGCTAGACCCCCGGGAGAAGTACTTC
>TRBJ2-3|TRBV6-6|NA|TRBD2
CASSYSIAGGRDTQYF
TGTGCCAGCAGTTACTCAATAGCGGGAGGGCGAGATACACAGTATTTT
>TRBJ2-6|TRBV5-6|NA|TRBD1
CASSLPRTGRSGANVLTF
TGTGCCAGCAGCTTACCTAGGACAGGGCGCTCTGGGGCCAACGTCCTGACTTTC
>TRBJ2-2|TRBV6-6|few|NA
CASSPTRATGELFF
TGTGCCAGCAGCCCAACTAGAGCCACCGGGGAGCTGTTTTTT
>TRBJ2-3|TRBV6-2/TRBV6-3|NA|NA
CASSPRGGQITTDAQYF
TGTGCCAGCAGTCCCCGGGGAGGACAGATTACGACAGATGCGCAGTATTTT
>TRBJ2-7|TRBV4-1|many|TRBD1
CASSQGGTGGQRQYF
TGCGCCAGCAGCCAAGGCGGGACAGGGGGGCAAAGGCAGTACTTC
>TRBJ2-1|TRBV12-5|NA|TRBD2
CASGFVAGGPGNEQFF
TGTGCTAGTGGTTTCGTTGCGGGAGGGCCCGGGAATGAGCAGTTCTTC
>TRBJ2-7|TRBV7-8|NA|NA
CASSLVGARDEQYF
TGTGCCAGCAGCTTAGTGGGGGCTAGGGACGAGCAGTACTTC
>TRBJ1-1|TRBV6-2/TRBV6-3|NA|TRBD1
CASSGTGRTFF
TGTGCCAGCAGTGGGACAGGGCGAACTTTCTTT
>TRBJ1-6|TRBV12-3/TRBV12-4|many|NA
CASSLWGLPLHF
TGTGCCAGCAGTTTATGGGGGTTACCCCTCCACTTT
>TRBJ2-4|TRBV29-1|many|NA
CSVGTAPSQYF
TGCAGCGTTGGGACTGCGCCGTCTCAGTACTTC
>TRBJ1-1|TRBV6-5|NA|TRBD1
CASSYSLGTGEEAFF
TGTGCCAGCAGTTACTCCTTAGGGACAGGGGAAGAAGCTTTCTTT
>TRBJ2-1|TRBV11-2|many|NA
CASRRGESSYNEQFF
TGTGCCAGCAGACGAGGGGAGAGCTCCTACAATGAGCAGTTCTTC
>TRBJ2-5|TRBV5-6|NA|NA
CASSLLGGGETQCF
TGTGCCAGCAGCTTGTTAGGGGGTGGAGAGACCCAGTGCTTC
>TRBJ1-5|TRBV12-3/TRBV12-4|once|TRBD1
CANSPGTGGYQPQHF
TGTGCCAACAGTCCCGGGACAGGGGGTTATCAGCCCCAGCATTTT
>TRBJ2-7|TRBV6-1|NA|TRBD2
CASTLQSGREQYF
TGTGCCAGCACCCTGCAAAGCGGGAGAGAGCAGTACTTC
>TRBJ1-4|TRBV5-6|few|NA
CASSLVRARNEKLFF
TGTGCCAGCAGCTTGGTCAGGGCGCGTAATGAAAAACTGTTTTTT
>TRBJ1-1|TRBV29-1|NA|NA
CSVEDRRSTEAIF
TGTAGCGTTGAAGATCGGCGGAGCACTGAAGCTATCTTT